This T cell receptor beta chain was identified during a study of Graves' ophthalmopathy and Graves' hyperthyroidism (dated 2018 in TCRdb). As for the study more broadly: Peripheral blood was collected before any treatment was given, at the time of initial diagnosis. TCR beta repertoire signatures were used to distinguish Graves' ophthalmopathy from Graves' hyperthyroidism and to predict progression to ophthalmopathy. In total, some 130 blood samples were TCR-sequenced: 40 to 45 ophthalmopathy, under 85 hyperthyroidism and some 17 hyperthyroidism-to-ophthalmopathy patients. A discovery set of 95 to 100 patients (around 44 ophthalmopathy, 57 stable hyperthyroidism) was enrolled to explore V-J signatures distinguishing ophthalmopathy from hyperthyroidism. The independent validation cohort included 18 hyperthyroidism patients plus 17 patients who later progressed from hyperthyroidism to ophthalmopathy. In about 6 hyperthyroidism patients, the T-cell repertoire of thyroid tissue was compared with the T-cell repertoire of blood. Following sample collection, hyperthyroidism patients were given methimazole at a starting dose of 30 mg daily, and ophthalmopathy patients were given high-dose intravenous methylprednisolone.

Patients with ophthalmopathy had moderately to severely active disease, with a Clinical Activity Score of 3 or more, a NOSPECS grade of 4 or more, and a disease duration of less than 3 months. Patients were excluded if they had other autoimmune diseases, uncontrolled infections, pregnancy or lactation. Clinical symptoms, serum thyroxine, TRAb, thyroid ultrasound and orbital computed tomography were used for diagnosis. Ficoll-Paque density gradient centrifugation was used to isolate PBMCs from about 10 ml of fresh peripheral blood. Total RNA was extracted using Trizol reagent, and RNA quality was checked on an Agilent 2100 Bioanalyzer. Trimming costs V 8 bases and J 5 bases, and their ends lie 15 bases apart. Including cysteine and phenylalanine, the CDR3 has 13 amino acids. The read is trimmed to its CDR3 DNA, 39 bases read in frame from base 1. The germline V gene yields MGHDK for CDR1 and SYGVNS for CDR2.

For repertoire sequencing, TCR beta CDR3 regions were amplified from RNA transcripts. The first round of RT-PCR was done with HTBI primers and the Qiagen OneStep RT-PCR kit, and was followed by a second round of multiplex PCR, then size selection and purification. Libraries were sequenced on an Illumina HiSeq2000 using paired-end 100 bp reads. As for the original processing: Reads were processed with SOAPnuke, discarding reads with adapters, uncalled bases, mean Phred below 15, or no exact constant-primer or identifier match. COPE v1.2.5 was used to merge high-quality paired reads. Each unique nucleotide sequence was defined as a clonotype, and clonotypes were aligned to IMGT TRB V, D and J references with MiTCR v1.1. The analysis was limited to V-J combinations with a frequency above 0.0001, which together covered approximately 99% of repertoires. For each V-J combination, a TCR clonal expansion and chaos score was defined as the ratio of F50 clonal expansion to chaos observed in the TCRdist matrix. Features were reduced by Welch's t-statistics and random forest to over 10 V-J combinations, which fed a naive Bayes classifier. The Morisita-Horn index was used to measure how similar the thyroid and blood repertoires were. Using fastp at Q25 and MiXCR, TCRdb reprocessed the public reads and kept productive beta chains. Each CDR3 protein appears once, grouped with its most common genes and DNA. These V and J calls derive from TCRdb rather than the authors' analysis. Here the sample has 650,000 to 900,000 distinct CDR3 sequences; roughly two fifths occur a single time. Clones ranked in the top ten supply 40% to 45% of the sample.

Note on this clonotype: The antigen this receptor binds is unknown. Per-nucleotide qualities are absent, and no much larger clonotype sits a single base away.

What the study reported, not specific to this receptor: No statistical method was used to predetermine the sample size, and group allocation was not hidden from the investigators. The 13-signature model separated ophthalmopathy from stable hyperthyroidism with around 90% sensitivity and about 81% specificity in cross-validation, and 80%/75% in the test set. In validation, the model predicted ophthalmopathy progression with 70.59% sensitivity and approximately 78% specificity; some 13 predicted patients were CT-confirmed with GO in a median of approximately 6.5 months. Most of the expanded thyroid clonotypes with a frequency above 0.001 were also detected in blood, and it was suggested that the thyroid immune response may be reflected by blood repertoires.

The receptor was derived from an adult man with Graves' ophthalmopathy. Source material: peripheral blood. Here the chain combines TRBV25-1 and TRBJ1-2, with the D gene call left open. The CDR3 sequence is CASSPPSGYGYTF. The nucleotide sequence is given as TGTGCCAGCTCACCACCCTCGGGTTATGGCTACACCTTC.